These 28 T cell receptor beta chains share one sample of origin, sequenced in a study of CD8+ T cells in alopecia areata. Treatment described: oral pan-JAK inhibitor, 5-10 mg twice daily. Following extraction, RNA underwent reverse transcription to cDNA, which served as the sequencing template. Libraries were prepared by immunoSEQ multiplex PCR; TCRdb keeps only in-frame clonotypes and omits some of them. The repertoire holds approximately 210,000 clones, with approximately 47% as singletons. The sample consisted of CD4+ T cells sorted from blood, taken at approximately week 37, from a patient treated with tofacitinib. Receptors were obtained from a human donor with alopecia areata.

This clone was seen a handful of times. V usage is TRBV5-1 and J usage is TRBJ2-5, with TRBD2 matching over 8 bases. The CDR3 has 15 residues. Germline V gives CDR1 SGHRS, CDR2 YFSETQ. V was pared by 4 bases and J by 5 bases, with 10 bases of the junction left unmatched. The CDR3 DNA follows: TGCGCCAGCAGCAGAACCTATGGCGGGGGGGAGACCCAGTACTTC. Protein: CASSRTYGGGETQYF.

The V call is TRBV2, the J call TRBJ2-1; tentative D call: TRBD1 (6 bases). Germline V CDR1 and CDR2: SNHLY, FYNNEI. V lost 6 bases and J 15 bases, leaving 18 bases between the germline ends. The CDR3 spans 12 residues. The DNA for the CDR3 is TGTGCCAGCAGCCCTAGAGGCACAGGGAGGTTCTTC. Its translation: CASSPRGTGRFF.

V and J are TRBV30 and TRBJ1-1; perhaps TRBD1 as D (6 bases). There are 12 residues in the CDR3. Between the trimmed V and J ends, which lost 1 base and 3 bases, there was a span of 6 bases. Germline CDR1 GTSNPN, CDR2 SVGIG (reference sequence). The CDR3 coding sequence is TGTGCCTGGAGTGCAGGGGACACTGAAGCTTTCTTT. Translation: CAWSAGDTEAFF.

V usage is TRBV6-1 and J usage is TRBJ1-2, with 7 bases aligning to TRBD1. Germline-derived CDR1 and CDR2 are MNHNS and SASEGT. Germline trimming cut 5 bases from V and 6 bases from J; bases unmatched to any gene: 9. This CDR3 contains 14 residues. The CDR3 DNA sequence: TGTGCCAGCAGTTCCCCGACAGGGAAGGATGGCTACACCTTC. Translation: CASSSPTGKDGYTF.

This chain connects TRBV20-1 to TRBJ2-5; D perhaps matches TRBD1 (6 bases). In germline, CDR1 is DFQATT, CDR2 SNEGSKA (reference sequence). The CDR3 is 11 residues long. The V end lost 7 bases, the J end lost 5 bases, and 11 bases lay between the germline ends. The CDR3 region has the DNA TGCAGTGTCGCCCAGGGGGAGACCCAGTACTTC. It specifies CSVAQGETQYF.

This clone was seen a handful of times. The chain couples TRBV19 to TRBJ2-5; the D gene is possibly TRBD1 (6 bases). This CDR3 contains 14 residues. Germline loops: CDR1 LNHDA, CDR2 SQIVND (reference sequence). Deletions cut 7 bases from V and 5 bases from J, with 17 bases between. Here the CDR3 reads CASTDSRGRETQYF. As DNA, the CDR3 is TGTGCCAGTACCGACAGCAGGGGCCGGGAGACCCAGTACTTC.

The chain recombines TRBV25-1 with TRBJ2-2, with D possibly being TRBD1 or TRBD2 (6 bases each). V was trimmed by 6 bases and J by 0 bases, leaving 11 bases between them. The CDR3 spans 15 residues. Germline V gene lookup returns CDR1 MGHDK and CDR2 SYGVNS. CDR3 residues: CASRYGGSNTGELFF. The CDR3 DNA sequence: TGTGCCAGCAGATACGGGGGCTCGAACACCGGGGAGCTGTTTTTT.

The rearrangement links TRBV30 to TRBJ2-2; D remains unclear. Looked up from germline, CDR1 is GTSNPN and CDR2 is SVGIG (reference sequence). There are 13 residues in the CDR3. V was clipped by 1 base and J by 6 bases, with 9 bases between them. The DNA for the CDR3 is TGTGCCTGGAGTGACTGGTTAGCCGGGGAGCTGTTTTTT. Translating it yields CAWSDWLAGELFF.

The chain is built from TRBV6-5 and TRBJ1-5, with D unclear. Germline V CDR1 and CDR2: MNHEY, SVGAGI. V was cut by 5 bases and J by 6 bases, with 11 bases left in between. The CDR3 consists of 13 residues. CDR3 protein: CASSDGLIQPQHF. In nucleotides, the CDR3 is TGTGCCAGCAGTGACGGTCTCATTCAGCCCCAGCATTTT.

This clone was counted many times. This CDR3 is also generated by other DNA sequences in the sample. The chain recombines TRBV6-6 with TRBJ2-7, with D possibly TRBD1 on 6 matching bases. V lost 0 bases to trimming and J lost 3 bases, with 12 bases between them. From germline, CDR1 is MNHNY and CDR2 SVGAGI (reference sequence). This CDR3 is built from 15 residues. CDR3 nucleotide sequence: TGTGCCAGCAGTTACTCAAGGGACAACTACTACGAGCAGTACTTC. This sequence encodes CASSYSRDNYYEQYF.

This clone appeared a few times. The rearrangement links TRBV29-1 to TRBJ2-3; 9 bases line up with TRBD2. Germline values: CDR1 SQVTM, CDR2 ANQGSEA. V trimming: 5 bases; J trimming: 2 bases; junction bases outside the gene matches: 5. The CDR3 is made up of 14 amino acids. For the CDR3, the DNA is TGCAGCGTTAAGACTAGCGGATACACAGATACGCAGTATTTT. Translated: CSVKTSGYTDTQYF.

This clone has ten or more counts. This sequence joins TRBV2 and TRBJ2-5; 7 bases agree with TRBD1. This CDR3 region has 14 residues. CDR1 SNHLY and CDR2 FYNNEI come from the germline V gene. V was pared by 3 bases and J by 4 bases, with 5 bases of the junction left unmatched. In DNA, the CDR3 is TGTGCCAGCAGTGAGACAGGGCATAGAGAGACCCAGTACTTC. Protein sequence: CASSETGHRETQYF.

V and J are TRBV29-1 and TRBJ1-5; D might be TRBD1 (6 bases). The CDR3 loop spans 14 amino acids. Trimming cost V 4 bases and J 5 bases, with 15 bases left between them. Germline V gives CDR1 SQVTM, CDR2 ANQGSEA. In DNA, the CDR3 is TGCAGCGTTGGTAAACAGGGTCCCGATCAGCCCCAGCATTTT. Translated, it gives CSVGKQGPDQPQHF.

This chain connects TRBV7-7 to TRBJ1-4, with D maybe TRBD1 (5 bases). CDR3 length: 17 amino acids. Trimming left V 0 bases short and J 4 bases short, with 15 bases between. Germline V gene lookup returns CDR1 SSHAT and CDR2 FNYEAQ (reference sequence). CDR3 sequence: CASSLATPGGSNEKLFF. The CDR3 DNA reads TGTGCCAGCAGCTTAGCGACCCCTGGGGGGAGTAATGAAAAACTGTTTTTT.

This chain uses TRBV29-1 with TRBJ2-1; 12 bases fit TRBD2. Germline V CDR1 and CDR2: SQVTM, ANQGSEA. Trimming removed 7 bases from V and 0 bases from J; junction bases left unmatched: 7. The length of the CDR3 is 16 residues. The chain's CDR3 is CSARLAGASSYNEQFF. The CDR3 bases are TGCAGCGCTCGACTAGCGGGAGCCTCCTCCTACAATGAGCAGTTCTTC.

The chain joins TRBV11-2 to TRBJ2-1; D not resolved. Trimming stripped 1 base from V and 4 bases from J, with 11 bases between. Looked up from germline, CDR1 is SGHAT and CDR2 is FQNNGV. This CDR3 region has 15 residues. For the CDR3, the DNA is TGTGCCAGCAGCTTAGGGGGTTCTGGTTACAATGAGCAGTTCTTC. As protein: CASSLGGSGYNEQFF.

CDR3 DNA: TGTGCCAGCAGCTTAGTAGGGGATGAGCAGTTCTTC. Translated, it gives CASSLVGDEQFF. The chain combines TRBV11-2 with TRBJ2-1, with D perhaps TRBD1 (5 bases). This CDR3 is 12 amino acids long. CDR1 is SGHAT, CDR2 FQNNGV, per germline. V lost 1 base to trimming and J lost 8 bases, with 6 bases between them.

This clone has a handful of counts. The chain recombines TRBV7-2 with TRBJ2-7, with 11 bases identical to TRBD2. V lost 6 bases, J lost 3 bases, and 4 bases stayed unmatched. Germline CDR1 reads SGHTA; CDR2 reads FQGNSA. This CDR3 is built from 14 residues. Here the CDR3 reads CASRTTSGSYEQYF. In nucleotides, the CDR3 is TGTGCCAGCAGAACCACTAGCGGGAGCTACGAGCAGTACTTC.

The chain uses TRBV9 and TRBJ2-7, with 8 bases fitting TRBD2. This CDR3 has 14 amino acids. The V gene end was trimmed by 0 bases and the J gene end by 5 bases; junction bases not matched to a gene: 4. In germline, CDR1 is SGDLS, CDR2 YYNGEE. The CDR3: CASSVAAGEDEQYF. For the CDR3, the DNA is TGTGCCAGCAGCGTAGCAGCGGGAGAGGACGAGCAGTACTTC.

The rearrangement uses TRBV18 and TRBJ2-5, with D tentatively TRBD2 (5 bases). Trimming took 6 bases from V and 3 from J, leaving 5 bases between them. Germline V gives CDR1 KGHSH, CDR2 LQKENI. This CDR3 spans 11 amino acids. Here the CDR3 reads CASSGEETQYF. Written as DNA, the CDR3 is TGTGCCAGCTCCGGGGAAGAGACCCAGTACTTC. Supplemented by reference TRBV18 and TRBJ2-5, the full variable domain reads NAGVMQNPRHLVRRRGQEARLRCSPMKGHSHVYWYRQLPEEGLKFMVYLQKENIIDESGMPKERFSAEFPKEGPSILRIQQVVRGDSAAYFCASSGEETQYFGPGTRLLVL.

The chain combines TRBV7-9 with TRBJ2-3; D ambiguous. The CDR3 length is 12 residues. CDR1 is SEHNR and CDR2 is FQNEAQ in the germline V gene (reference sequence). The V and J ends lost 6 bases and 5 bases respectively, with 9 bases between them. Here the CDR3 reads CASSRAGDTQYF. Written as DNA, the CDR3 is TGTGCCAGCAGTCGGGCCGGAGATACGCAGTATTTT. The full variable domain, rest sourced from reference TRBV7-9 and TRBJ2-3, is DTGVSQNPRHKITKRGQNVTFRCDPISEHNRLYWYRQTLGQGPEFLTYFQNEAQLEKSRLLSDRFSAERPKGSFSTLEIQRTEQGDSAMYLCASSRAGDTQYFGPGTRLTVL.

This clone was seen repeatedly, ten times or more. The V gene is TRBV28, the J gene TRBJ2-5, with D maybe TRBD2 (7 bases). V shed 7 bases and J shed 8 bases, with 14 bases lying between them. In germline, CDR1 is MDHEN, CDR2 SYDVKM. The CDR3 is made up of 12 amino acids. In DNA form, the CDR3 reads TGTGCCAGCAAAGGGGGGGACTTTACCCAGTACTTC. Its translation is CASKGGDFTQYF.

The chain is built from TRBV5-1 and TRBJ2-3; 9 bases line up with TRBD1. V dropped 3 bases and J dropped 4; count of bases not matched to a gene: 6. Germline V gives CDR1 SGHRS, CDR2 YFSETQ. This CDR3 has 15 residues. CDR3 in DNA: TGCGCCAGCAGCTCCACAGGGGGCAGCCCAGATACGCAGTATTTT. It is translated as CASSSTGGSPDTQYF. Full variable domain (rest looked up from reference TRBV5-1 and TRBJ2-3): KAGVTQTPRYLIKTRGQQVTLSCSPISGHRSVSWYQQTPGQGLQFLFEYFSETQRNKGNFPGRFSGRQFSNSRSEMNVSTLELGDSALYLCASSSTGGSPDTQYFGPGTRLTVL.

The chain's CDR3 is CASKGQGAKGYTF. The DNA of the CDR3 is TGTGCCAGCAAGGGACAGGGGGCGAAAGGCTACACCTTC. The J gene is TRBJ1-2, the V gene TRBV19, with 12 bases identical to TRBD1. Germline CDR1 is LNHDA and CDR2 is SQIVND (reference sequence). Trimming cost V 9 bases and J 8 bases; bases outside gene matches: 7. The CDR3 loop spans 13 amino acids.

This clone appeared a few times. V usage is TRBV9 and J usage is TRBJ2-1; D gene uncertain. Trimming removed 4 bases from V and 5 bases from J, with 4 bases in between. This CDR3 has 11 amino acids. From germline, CDR1 is SGDLS and CDR2 YYNGEE. The CDR3 here is CASSLHNEQFF. The CDR3 DNA is TGTGCCAGCAGCTTGCACAATGAGCAGTTCTTC.

The chain links TRBV29-1 to TRBJ1-4; no clear D. Germline assignment: CDR1 SQVTM and CDR2 ANQGSEA. CDR3 length equals 14 residues. Trimming shortened V by 8 bases and J by 0 bases, and 13 bases separated the two germline ends. The CDR3 loop is CSTRAGTTNEKLFF. The CDR3, as DNA: TGCAGCACACGAGCAGGAACAACTAATGAAAAACTGTTTTTT.

This clone was recorded a few times. The rearrangement uses TRBV19 and TRBJ2-1; 9 nucleotides agree with TRBD1. The CDR3 is made up of 15 amino acids. Trimming at V came to 4 bases and at J to 4 bases, leaving 5 bases not matched to a gene. Germline lookup yields CDR1 LNHDA and CDR2 SQIVND (reference sequence). CDR3 DNA: TGTGCCAGTAGTACCAGACAGGGGGTTTACAATGAGCAGTTCTTC. Encoded protein: CASSTRQGVYNEQFF.

The rearrangement links TRBV5-1 to TRBJ2-7; perhaps TRBD1 as D (6 bases). Germline CDR1 reads SGHRS; CDR2 reads YFSETQ. This CDR3 is built from 15 residues. V was cut by 1 base and J by 3 bases, with 14 bases left in between. CDR3 in DNA: TGCGCCAGCAGCTTGTTGGGGGCAGACTACTACGAGCAGTACTTC. Protein: CASSLLGADYYEQYF.